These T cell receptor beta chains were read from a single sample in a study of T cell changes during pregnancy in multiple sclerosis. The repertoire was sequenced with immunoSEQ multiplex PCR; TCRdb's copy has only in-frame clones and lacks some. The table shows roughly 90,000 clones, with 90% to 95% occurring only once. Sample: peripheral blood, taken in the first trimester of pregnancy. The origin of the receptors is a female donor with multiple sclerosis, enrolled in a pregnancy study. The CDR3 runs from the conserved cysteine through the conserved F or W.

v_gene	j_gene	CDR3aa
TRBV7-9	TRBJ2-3	CASAPPFGSTDTQYF
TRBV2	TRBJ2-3	CASSPLSSIGGTDTQYF
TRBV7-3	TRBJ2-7	CASSLDRDSYEQYF
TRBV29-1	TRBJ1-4	CSLRDRGEKLFF
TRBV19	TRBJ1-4	CASKVEEKLFF
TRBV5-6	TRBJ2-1	CASSPEDRPRNEQFF
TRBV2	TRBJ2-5	CASTFGETQYF
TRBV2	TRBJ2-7	CASDISGTLTTYEQYF
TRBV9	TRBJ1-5	CASSVVGGTGAPYNQPQHF
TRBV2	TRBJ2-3	CASSERGGADTQYF
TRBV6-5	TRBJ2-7	CASSYSTGTTSYEQYF
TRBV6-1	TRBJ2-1	CASSLGTNHNEQFF
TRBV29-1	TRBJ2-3	CSVDGDRATDTQYF
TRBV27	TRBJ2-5	CASSLRATEAQYF
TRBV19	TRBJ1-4	CASSWDSEKLFF
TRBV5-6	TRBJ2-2	CASSLQVGELFF
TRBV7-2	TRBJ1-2	CATLGGIGYGYTF
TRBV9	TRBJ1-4	CASSTGQGREKLFF
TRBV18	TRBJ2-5	CASSPIAGTEVAQYF
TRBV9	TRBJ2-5	CASSVDREETQYF
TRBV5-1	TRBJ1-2	CASSSGLNGYTF
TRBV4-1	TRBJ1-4	CASSLTRTATEKLFF
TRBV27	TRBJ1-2	CASSFVGTGDGYTF
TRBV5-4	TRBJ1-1	CASSARQGIAAEAFF
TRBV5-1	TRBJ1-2	CASSRQDRGSDGYTF
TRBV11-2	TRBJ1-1	CASSFPSTEAFF
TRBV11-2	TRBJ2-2	CASSLDRGKGWTGELFF
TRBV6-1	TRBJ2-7	CAIRAGGPLFYEQYF
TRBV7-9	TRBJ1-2	CASNGERSYGYTF
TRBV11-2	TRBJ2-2	CASSFPGNTGELFF
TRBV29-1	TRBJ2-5	CSVPRDRGTAQYF
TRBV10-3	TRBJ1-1	CAISEERGTTLMNTEAFF
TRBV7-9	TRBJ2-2	CASSFPRTQLGGNTGELFF
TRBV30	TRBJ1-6	CAWSGGLNSPLHF
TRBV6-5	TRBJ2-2	CASSYTAYSSTGELFF
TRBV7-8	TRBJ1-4	CASSPTGVGEKLFF
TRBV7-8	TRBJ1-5	CASSLSSPGREPQHF
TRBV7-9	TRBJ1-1	CASSLGVTGETEAFF
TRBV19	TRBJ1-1	CASSPITRSESMNTEAFF
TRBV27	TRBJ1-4	CASSFVGAEEKLFF
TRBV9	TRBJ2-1	CASSGRESSYNEQFF
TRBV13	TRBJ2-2	CASSPRDRQVTGELFF
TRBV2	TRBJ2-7	CASSEAAGGLYEQYF